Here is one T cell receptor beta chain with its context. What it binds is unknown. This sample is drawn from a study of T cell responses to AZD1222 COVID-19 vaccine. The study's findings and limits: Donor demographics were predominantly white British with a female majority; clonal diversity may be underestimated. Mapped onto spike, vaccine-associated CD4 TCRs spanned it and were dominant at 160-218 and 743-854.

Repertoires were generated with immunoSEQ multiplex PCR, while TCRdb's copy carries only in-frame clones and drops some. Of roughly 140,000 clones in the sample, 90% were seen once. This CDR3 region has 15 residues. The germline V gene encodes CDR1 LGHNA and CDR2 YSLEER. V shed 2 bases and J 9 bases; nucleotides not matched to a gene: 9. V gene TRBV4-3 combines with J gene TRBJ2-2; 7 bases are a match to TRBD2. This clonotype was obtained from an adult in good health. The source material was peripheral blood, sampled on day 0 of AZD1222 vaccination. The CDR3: CASSQTAAGVWELFF. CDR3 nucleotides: TGCGCCAGCAGCCAAACGGCCGCGGGAGTATGGGAGCTGTTTTTT.